This T cell receptor (beta chain) came from a study of OX40 agonist ivuxolimab in advanced cancers. Generated by immunoSEQ multiplex PCR, the TCRdb table keeps only in-frame clones and is missing some. This sample has 35,000 to 45,000 clones, with 70% to 90% found just once. Germline V gene data show CDR1 as SSHAT and CDR2 as FNYEAQ (reference sequence). The CDR3 totals 15 residues. Comment on this clone: Sequence at one end of the junction differs from germline and may be a read error.

Material: CD4+ or CD8+ T cells sorted from blood, obtained in a trial of the OX40 agonist ivuxolimab. This chain joins TRBV7-7 and TRBJ2-5; possibly TRBD2 for D (6 bases). This clonotype was obtained from an adult with an advanced solid tumor such as melanoma, head and neck, liver or kidney cancer. CDR3 region: CASSDDHASGRTQYF. DNA of the CDR3: TGTGCTAGCAGTGACGACCATGCGTCCGGGAGGACCCAGTACTTC.